These 4 T cell receptor beta chains came from one sample sequenced in a study of relationships among human T cell subsets. Anti-CD25 beads selected CD4+CD25+ regulatory T cells from positively selected CD4+ cells. TCR alpha and beta CDR3s were amplified from mRNA by semiquantitative ARM-PCR. Exponential amplification used communal superprimers after tagged nested gene-specific primers in ARM-PCR. MiXCR was run by TCRdb on the multiplex PCR reads, yielding one entry per CDR3 protein. The sample lists approximately 13,000 distinct CDR3 sequences; 50% to 75% were seen once. The sequenced sample consisted of Tregs sorted from blood. The source is a man aged 40-55 years in good health.

The V and J genes are TRBV28 and TRBJ2-3; 8 bases are a match to TRBD1. J was trimmed by 12 bases and V by 6 bases; bases with no gene match: 11. Germline V gene lookup returns CDR1 MDHEN and CDR2 SYDVKM. The CDR3 covers 13 residues. The CDR3 spells CASSRQGAQTQYF. CDR3 bases: TGTGCCAGCAGCCGCCAGGGGGCCCAAACTCAGTATTTT.

This clonotype was counted a few times. The V call is TRBV4-1, the J call TRBJ2-7; D is uncertain. V was trimmed by 0 bases and J by 4 bases, leaving 7 bases between them. Germline CDR1 is MGHRA and CDR2 is YSYEKL. The CDR3 is made up of 13 amino acids. The CDR3 loop is CASSQEGRYEQYF. CDR3 nucleotide sequence: TGCGCCAGCAGCCAAGAGGGAAGGTACGAGCAGTACTTC.

The rearrangement joins TRBV5-1 to TRBJ2-5; D is perhaps TRBD1 or TRBD2 (5 bases each). CDR1 is SGHRS, CDR2 YFSETQ, per germline. The V gene lost 2 bases and the J gene lost 5 bases, with 19 bases spanning the gap. CDR3 length equals 16 residues. The CDR3 loop is CASSLSGDPIGETQYF. CDR3 coding DNA: TGCGCCAGCAGCTTATCCGGGGACCCCATCGGGGAGACCCAGTACTTC.

This rearrangement joins TRBV5-5 to TRBJ2-1, with 14 bases matching TRBD2. Germline V lookup: CDR1 SGHKS, CDR2 YYEKEE (reference sequence). The CDR3 spans 15 residues. The trim removed 3 bases at V and 8 bases at J, leaving 4 bases unmatched. CDR3 DNA sequence: TGTGCCAGCAGCTGGACGGGACTAGCGGGGGATGAGCAGTTCTTC. Protein: CASSWTGLAGDEQFF.